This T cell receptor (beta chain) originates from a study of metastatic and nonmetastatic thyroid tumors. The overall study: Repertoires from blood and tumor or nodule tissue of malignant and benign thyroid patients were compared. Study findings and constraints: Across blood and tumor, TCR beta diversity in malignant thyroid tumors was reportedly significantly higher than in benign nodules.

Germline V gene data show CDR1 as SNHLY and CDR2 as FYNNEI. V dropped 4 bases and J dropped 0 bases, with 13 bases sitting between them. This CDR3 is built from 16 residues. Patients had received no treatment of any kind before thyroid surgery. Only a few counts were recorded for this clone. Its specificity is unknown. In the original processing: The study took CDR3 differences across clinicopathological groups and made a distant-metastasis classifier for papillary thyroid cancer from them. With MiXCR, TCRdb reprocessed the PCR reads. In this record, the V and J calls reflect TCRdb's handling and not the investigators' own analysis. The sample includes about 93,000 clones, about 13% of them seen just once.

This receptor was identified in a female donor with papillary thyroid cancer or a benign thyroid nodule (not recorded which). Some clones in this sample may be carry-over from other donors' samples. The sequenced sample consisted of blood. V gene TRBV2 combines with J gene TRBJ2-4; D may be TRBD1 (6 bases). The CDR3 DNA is TGTGCCAGCAGTGGGGGACAAGTTCTAGCCAAAAACATTCAGTACTTC. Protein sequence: CASSGGQVLAKNIQYF.